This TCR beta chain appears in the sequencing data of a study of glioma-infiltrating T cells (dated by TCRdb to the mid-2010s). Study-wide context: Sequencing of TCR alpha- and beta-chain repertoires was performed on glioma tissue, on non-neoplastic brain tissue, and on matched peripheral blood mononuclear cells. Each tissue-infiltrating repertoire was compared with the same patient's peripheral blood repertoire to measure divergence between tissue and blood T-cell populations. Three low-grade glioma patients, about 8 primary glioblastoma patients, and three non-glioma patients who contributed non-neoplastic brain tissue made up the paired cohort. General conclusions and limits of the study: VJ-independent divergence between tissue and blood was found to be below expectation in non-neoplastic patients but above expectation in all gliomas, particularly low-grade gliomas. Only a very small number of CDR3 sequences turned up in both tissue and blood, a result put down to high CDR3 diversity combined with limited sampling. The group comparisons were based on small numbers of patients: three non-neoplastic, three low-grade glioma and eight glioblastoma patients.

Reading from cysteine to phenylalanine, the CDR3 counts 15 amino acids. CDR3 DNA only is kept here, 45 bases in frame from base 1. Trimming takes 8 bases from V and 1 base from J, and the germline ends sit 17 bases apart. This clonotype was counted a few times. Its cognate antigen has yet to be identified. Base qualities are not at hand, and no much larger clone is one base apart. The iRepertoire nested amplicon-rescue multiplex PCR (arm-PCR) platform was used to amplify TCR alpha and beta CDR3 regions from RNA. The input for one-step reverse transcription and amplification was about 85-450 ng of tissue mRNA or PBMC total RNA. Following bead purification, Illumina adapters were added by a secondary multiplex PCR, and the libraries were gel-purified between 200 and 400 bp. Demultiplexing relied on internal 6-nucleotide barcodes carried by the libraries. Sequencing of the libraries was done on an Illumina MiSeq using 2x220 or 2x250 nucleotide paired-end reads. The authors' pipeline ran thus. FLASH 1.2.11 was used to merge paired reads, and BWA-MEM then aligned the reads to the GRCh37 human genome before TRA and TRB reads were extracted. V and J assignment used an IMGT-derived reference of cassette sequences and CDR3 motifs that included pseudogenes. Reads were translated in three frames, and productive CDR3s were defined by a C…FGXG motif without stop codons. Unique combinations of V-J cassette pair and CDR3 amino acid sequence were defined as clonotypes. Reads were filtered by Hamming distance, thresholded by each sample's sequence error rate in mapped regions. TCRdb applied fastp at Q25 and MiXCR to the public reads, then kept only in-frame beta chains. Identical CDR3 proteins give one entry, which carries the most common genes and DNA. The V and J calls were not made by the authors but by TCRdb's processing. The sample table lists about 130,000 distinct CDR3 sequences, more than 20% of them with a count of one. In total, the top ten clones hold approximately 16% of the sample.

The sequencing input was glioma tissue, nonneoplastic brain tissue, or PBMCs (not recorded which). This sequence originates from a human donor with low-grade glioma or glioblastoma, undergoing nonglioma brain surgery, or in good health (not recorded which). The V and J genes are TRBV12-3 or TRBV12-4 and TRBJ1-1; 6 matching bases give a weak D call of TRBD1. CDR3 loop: CASYDSAGANTEAFF. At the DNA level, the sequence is TGTGCCAGCTACGATTCGGCAGGGGCGAACACTGAAGCTTTCTTT.